The T cell receptor (beta chain) under discussion was sequenced for a study of blood T cell repertoires in COVID-19. Methods used by the authors: Estimation of nucleated cell counts relied on the amplification of reference gene primers. Sequenced by immunoSEQ multiplex PCR; TCRdb stores in-frame clones only, minus some. The V and J calls and clone size are taken from that table; D and trimming were inferred from the DNA. The profile shows about 120,000 clones, around 85% of them singletons. Germline V gene lookup returns CDR1 SGHRS and CDR2 YFSETQ. The V end lost 2 bases, the J end lost 1 base, and 13 bases lay between the germline ends. There are 16 residues in the CDR3.

The chain joins TRBV5-1 to TRBJ2-4; D remains unclear. This sequence originates from a man younger than 40 with COVID-19, enrolled during active disease. Sequenced material: peripheral blood. The CDR3 protein is CASSFSQSSAKNIQYF. The CDR3 DNA reads as TGCGCCAGCAGCTTTTCACAGAGTTCGGCCAAAAACATTCAGTACTTC. Looking up the rest from reference TRBV5-1 and TRBJ2-4 gives the full variable domain: KAGVTQTPRYLIKTRGQQVTLSCSPISGHRSVSWYQQTPGQGLQFLFEYFSETQRNKGNFPGRFSGRQFSNSRSEMNVSTLELGDSALYLCASSFSQSSAKNIQYFGAGTRLSVL.